These 3 T cell receptor beta chains were sequenced from one sample in a study of T cells expressing NK-cell markers. TCRdb re-called the 5' RACE reads, yielding one record per CDR3 amino acid sequence without DNA. The sample shows more than 250,000 distinct CDR3 sequences, and about 0.4% sits with its ten largest clones. The sequenced material came from blood T cells: a sorted CD56 or NKG2C T cell subset, CD4+ or CD8+ T cells, or bulk PBMC T cells (not recorded which). The source is a man younger than 30 in good health.

The V gene is TRBV15, the J gene TRBJ1-1; TCRdb indicates TRBD1, and absent DNA this call remains unverified. CDR3 length: 13 residues. CDR1 is LNHNV, CDR2 YYDKDF, per germline (reference sequence). CDR3 sequence: CATSRDLQAEAFF.

The V and J genes are TRBV13 and TRBJ1-3; TCRdb designates TRBD1, a call that cannot be tested without DNA. Per germline, CDR1 PRHDT and CDR2 FYEKMQ (reference sequence). The CDR3 has 15 residues. The CDR3 is CSSSFDRMAGNTIYF. Together with reference TRBV13 and TRBJ1-3, the CDR3 gives the full variable domain: AAGVIQSPRHLIKEKRETATLKCYPIPRHDTVYWYQQGPGQDPQFLISFYEKMQSDKGSIPDRFSAQQFSDYHSELNMSSLELGDSALYFCSSSFDRMAGNTIYFGEGSWLTVV.

V is TRBV7-9 and J is TRBJ2-5; TCRdb's D gene call, TRBD1, goes unchecked for lack of DNA. The CDR3 is made up of 15 amino acids. In germline, CDR1 is SEHNR, CDR2 FQNEAQ (reference sequence). CDR3: CASSLEGTVQETQYF. The full variable domain, in which reference TRBV7-9 and TRBJ2-5 provide the parts outside the CDR3, is DTGVSQNPRHKITKRGQNVTFRCDPISEHNRLYWYRQTLGQGPEFLTYFQNEAQLEKSRLLSDRFSAERPKGSFSTLEIQRTEQGDSAMYLCASSLEGTVQETQYFGPGTRLLVL.